This T cell receptor (beta chain) is from a study of control samples from healthy donors and cancer patients. The method was immunoSEQ multiplex PCR; TCRdb's version includes in-frame clones alone and lacks a portion of them. The sample records roughly 150,000 clones, 80% to 90% being singletons. The sequenced material came from blood. The receptor comes from a man aged 18 to 30 in good health.

The CDR3 sequence: CASMQGVAGELFF. CDR3 sequence (DNA): TGTGCCAGCATGCAGGGTGTCGCCGGGGAGCTGTTTTTT. The chain has TRBV6-5 and TRBJ2-2; TRBD1 might be the D (5 bases). This CDR3 is 13 amino acids long. Germline V gene lookup returns CDR1 MNHEY and CDR2 SVGAGI. Trimming removed 7 bases at V and 6 bases at J, with 12 bases between.